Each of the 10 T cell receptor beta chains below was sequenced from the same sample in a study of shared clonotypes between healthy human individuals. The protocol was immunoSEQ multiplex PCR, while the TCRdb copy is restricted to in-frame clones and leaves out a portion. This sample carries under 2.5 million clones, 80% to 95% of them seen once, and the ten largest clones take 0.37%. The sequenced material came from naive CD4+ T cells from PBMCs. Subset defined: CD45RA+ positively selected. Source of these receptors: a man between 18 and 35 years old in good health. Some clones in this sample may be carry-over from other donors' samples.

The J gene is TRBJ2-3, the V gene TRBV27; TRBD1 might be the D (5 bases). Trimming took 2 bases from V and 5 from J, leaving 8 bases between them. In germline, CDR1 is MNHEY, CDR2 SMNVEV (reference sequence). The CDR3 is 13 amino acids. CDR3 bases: TGTGCCAGCAGTTTAGCAGGGTTAGATACGCAGTATTTT. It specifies CASSLAGLDTQYF.

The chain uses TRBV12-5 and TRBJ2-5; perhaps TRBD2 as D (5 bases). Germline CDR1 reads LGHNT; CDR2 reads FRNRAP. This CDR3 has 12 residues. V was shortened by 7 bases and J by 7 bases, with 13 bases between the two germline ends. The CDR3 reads CASVGAAGTQYF. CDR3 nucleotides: TGTGCTAGTGTTGGTGCGGCGGGGACCCAGTACTTC.

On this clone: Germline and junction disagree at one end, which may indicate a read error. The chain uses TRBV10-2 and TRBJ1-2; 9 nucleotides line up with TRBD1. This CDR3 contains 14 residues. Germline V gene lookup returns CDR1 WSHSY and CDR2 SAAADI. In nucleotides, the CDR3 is TGCGCCAGCTTGGGACAGGGAGAAACTTGGCTGTGGGCCTTC. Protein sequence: CASLGQGETWLWAF.

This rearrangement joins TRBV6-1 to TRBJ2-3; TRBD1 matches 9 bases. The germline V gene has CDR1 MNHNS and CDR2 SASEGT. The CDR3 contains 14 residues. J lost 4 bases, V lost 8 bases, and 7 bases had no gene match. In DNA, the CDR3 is TGTGCCAGCCAAAAGGACAGGGGCGCAGATACGCAGTATTTT. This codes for CASQKDRGADTQYF.

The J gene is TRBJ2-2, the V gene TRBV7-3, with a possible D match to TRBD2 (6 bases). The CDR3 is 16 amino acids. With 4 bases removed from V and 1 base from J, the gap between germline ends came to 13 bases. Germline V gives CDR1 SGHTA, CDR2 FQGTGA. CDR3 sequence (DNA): TGTGCCAGCAGCTCCCGGGACTCCAGGAACACCGGGGAGCTGTTTTTT. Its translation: CASSSRDSRNTGELFF.

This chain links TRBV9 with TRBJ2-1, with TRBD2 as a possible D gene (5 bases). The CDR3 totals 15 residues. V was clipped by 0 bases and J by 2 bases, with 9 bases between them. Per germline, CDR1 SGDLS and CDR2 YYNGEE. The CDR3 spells CASSVDSGTYNEQFF. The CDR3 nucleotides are TGTGCCAGCAGCGTAGACAGCGGAACCTACAATGAGCAGTTCTTC. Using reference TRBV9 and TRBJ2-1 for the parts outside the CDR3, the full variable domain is DSGVTQTPKHLITATGQRVTLRCSPRSGDLSVYWYQQSLDQGLQFLIQYYNGEERAKGNILERFSAQQFPDLHSELNLSSLELGDSALYFCASSVDSGTYNEQFFGPGTRLTVL.

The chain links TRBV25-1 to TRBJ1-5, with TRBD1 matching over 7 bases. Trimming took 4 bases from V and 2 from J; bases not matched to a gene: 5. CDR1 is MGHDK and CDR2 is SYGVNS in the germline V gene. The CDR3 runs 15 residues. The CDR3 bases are TGTGCCAGCAGTGGAGACAGGGTTGGCAATCAGCCCCAGCATTTT. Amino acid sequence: CASSGDRVGNQPQHF.

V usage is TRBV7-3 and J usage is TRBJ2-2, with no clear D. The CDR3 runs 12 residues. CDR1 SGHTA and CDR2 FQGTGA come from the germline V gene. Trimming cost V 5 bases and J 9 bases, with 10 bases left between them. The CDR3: CASSHDSRELFF. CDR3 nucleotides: TGTGCCAGCAGCCATGATTCGCGGGAGCTGTTTTTT.

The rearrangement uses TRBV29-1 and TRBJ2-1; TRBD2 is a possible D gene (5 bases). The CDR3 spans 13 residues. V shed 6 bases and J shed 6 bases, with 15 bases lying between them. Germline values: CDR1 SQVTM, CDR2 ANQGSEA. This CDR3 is CSVDTGIRNEQFF. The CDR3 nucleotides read TGCAGCGTCGACACGGGGATTCGCAATGAGCAGTTCTTC.

The CDR3 sequence is CASRNREKLFF. Written as DNA, the CDR3 is TGTGCCAGCAGAAATCGGGAAAAACTGTTTTTT. The V call is TRBV6-5, the J call TRBJ1-4; unclear D gene. Germline V gives CDR1 MNHEY, CDR2 SVGAGI. This CDR3 has 11 residues. V was clipped by 6 bases and J by 8 bases, with 7 bases between them.